These T cell receptor beta chains were read from a single sample in a study of long-term antiretroviral therapy in people with HIV. Data came from immunoSEQ multiplex PCR; TCRdb stores just in-frame clones and leaves some out. The sample holds roughly 35,000 clones; about 82% are singletons and the top ten take about 4.3%. Sequenced here: unsorted PBMCs, sampled roughly 3.3 years after starting antiretroviral therapy. The receptors shown here come from a man aged 18-30 years with HIV. Both conserved end residues are part of each CDR3. D genes are given only for firm matches. A row's size may be missing; if present it is once, few, many or a size class.

cdr3_aa cdr3_nt clone_size d_call j_call v_call
CASSSVRETQYF TGTGCCAGCAGCAGCGTTAGAGAGACCCAGTACTTC NA NA TRBJ2-5 TRBV21-1
CSVPGAGDTQYF TGCAGCGTCCCAGGGGCAGGAGATACGCAGTATTTT NA NA TRBJ2-3 TRBV29-1
CASSLIGGPTEAFF TGTGCCAGCAGCTTAATCGGGGGGCCCACTGAAGCTTTCTTT NA NA TRBJ1-1 TRBV7-3
CASDASGGAQETQYF TGCGCCAGCGACGCTAGCGGGGGGGCACAAGAGACCCAGTACTTC NA TRBD2 TRBJ2-5 TRBV10-2
CASSEALLDTYTGELFF TGTGCCAGCAGTGAAGCGCTTCTGGACACCTACACCGGGGAGCTGTTTTTT NA NA TRBJ2-2 TRBV2
CASSSSGRTEQYF TGTGCCAGCAGCTCGAGCGGGAGGACCGAGCAGTACTTC NA TRBD2 TRBJ2-7 TRBV7-3
CASNPGDRRFNEQFF TGCGCCAGCAACCCCGGGGACAGAAGATTCAATGAGCAGTTCTTC NA TRBD1 TRBJ2-1 TRBV4-1
CASSSSSVVNEQFF TGTGCCAGCAGCTCTAGTTCTGTCGTCAATGAGCAGTTCTTC NA NA TRBJ2-1 TRBV11-3
CASSLGGSLWEAFF TGTGCCAGCAGCTTGGGGGGCAGCCTGTGGGAAGCTTTCTTT few NA TRBJ1-1 TRBV5-8
CASSIDPAGGLTGYTF TGTGCCAGTAGTATAGATCCCGCAGGGGGCCTAACTGGCTACACCTTC NA TRBD1 TRBJ1-2 TRBV19
CASSFRDNTEAFF TGTGCCAGCAGTTTCAGGGATAACACTGAAGCTTTCTTT NA NA TRBJ1-1 TRBV28
CASSLDAGAYEQYF TGTGCCAGCAGCTTAGACGCAGGGGCCTACGAGCAGTACTTC NA NA TRBJ2-7 TRBV7-6
CASSFRRSSGSSYNEQFF TGTGCCAGCAGCTTTCGTCGTTCTAGCGGGAGCTCCTACAATGAGCAGTTCTTC once TRBD2 TRBJ2-1 TRBV7-2
CASTKQGKEQPQHF TGTGCCAGCACCAAACAGGGGAAGGAACAGCCCCAGCATTTT NA TRBD1 TRBJ1-5 TRBV7-9
CASSWDRGDTQYF TGTGCCAGCAGCTGGGACAGGGGAGATACGCAGTATTTT NA TRBD1 TRBJ2-3 TRBV6-6
CASSLNGGVLDTQYF TGTGCCAGCAGCTTAAACGGGGGGGTGCTAGATACGCAGTATTTT NA TRBD2 TRBJ2-3 TRBV7-2
CASSYKGNTEAFF TGTGCCAGCAGTTATAAGGGGAACACTGAAGCTTTCTTT NA NA TRBJ1-1 TRBV6-5
CASSPSKRGGDLGISYNEQFF TGTGCCAGCAGTCCCTCGAAAAGGGGGGGCGACCTTGGCATCTCCTACAATGAGCAGTTCTTC NA NA TRBJ2-1 TRBV27
CASSEEVSGANVLTF TGTGCCAGCAGTGAAGAGGTCTCTGGGGCCAACGTCCTGACTTTC NA NA TRBJ2-6 TRBV6-4
CASSPGTGGSDEQYF TGCGCCAGCAGCCCCGGAACAGGGGGCTCGGACGAGCAGTACTTC NA TRBD1 TRBJ2-7 TRBV5-1
CASSRWASGGETQYF TGTGCCAGCAGCCGTTGGGCTAGCGGAGGAGAGACCCAGTACTTC NA TRBD2 TRBJ2-5 TRBV7-2
CASSEAAGGLPTF TGTGCCAGCAGTGAAGCCGCCGGTGGCTTGCCAACCTTC NA NA TRBJ2-7 TRBV2
CASIDRVYGYTF TGTGCCAGCATCGACAGGGTATATGGCTACACCTTC once TRBD1 TRBJ1-2 TRBV5-4
CASSQSARDRDPNYGYTF TGCGCCAGCAGTCAATCGGCTCGGGACAGGGACCCTAACTATGGCTACACCTTC NA TRBD1 TRBJ1-2 TRBV23-1
CASSLTSGSGWSRELFF TGTGCCAGCAGCTTAACTAGCGGGAGCGGATGGAGCCGGGAGCTGTTTTTT NA TRBD2 TRBJ2-2 TRBV7-3
CASSYSGKFNEQFF TGTGCCAGCAGTTACTCAGGGAAATTCAATGAGCAGTTCTTC NA NA TRBJ2-1 TRBV6-6
CASSVDEGSWGTDTQYF TGTGCCAGCAGCGTAGACGAGGGGTCGTGGGGCACAGATACGCAGTATTTT NA NA TRBJ2-3 TRBV9
CASSRQTGANEKLFF TGTGCCAGCAGTAGACAGACAGGGGCTAATGAAAAACTGTTTTTT once TRBD1 TRBJ1-4 TRBV28
CASSTRDRGLDGYTF TGTGCCAGCAGTACCCGGGACAGGGGGCTGGATGGCTACACCTTC NA TRBD1 TRBJ1-2 TRBV6-5
CASSLGLAGKADTQYF TGTGCCAGCAGCCTAGGACTAGCGGGGAAGGCAGATACGCAGTATTTT NA TRBD2 TRBJ2-3 TRBV7-2
CASSRDRPYEQYF TGTGCCAGCAGTCGGGACAGACCCTACGAGCAGTACTTC NA TRBD1 TRBJ2-7 TRBV28
CASPPGGGRKETQYF TGTGCCAGCCCGCCCGGGGGGGGTCGTAAAGAGACCCAGTACTTC once TRBD2 TRBJ2-5 TRBV2
CASKAGPRNTEAFF TGTGCCAGCAAGGCAGGGCCCCGAAACACTGAAGCTTTCTTT NA NA TRBJ1-1 TRBV5-4
CASSLVPGSLGDGYTF TGTGCCAGCAGCTTGGTCCCGGGCAGCCTGGGAGATGGCTACACCTTC NA NA TRBJ1-2 TRBV5-5
CASSIGAAGVGETQYF TGTGCCAGTAGTATAGGAGCAGCGGGAGTAGGAGAGACCCAGTACTTC NA TRBD2 TRBJ2-5 TRBV19